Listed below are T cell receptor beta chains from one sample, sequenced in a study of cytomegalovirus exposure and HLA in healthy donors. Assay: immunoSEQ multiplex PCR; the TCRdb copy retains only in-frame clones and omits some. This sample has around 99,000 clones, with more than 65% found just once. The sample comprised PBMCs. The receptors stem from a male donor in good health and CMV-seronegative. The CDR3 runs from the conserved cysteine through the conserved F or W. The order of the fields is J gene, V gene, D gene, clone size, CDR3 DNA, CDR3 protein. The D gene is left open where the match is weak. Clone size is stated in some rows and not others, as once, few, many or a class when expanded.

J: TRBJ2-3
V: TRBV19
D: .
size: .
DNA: TGTGCCAGTAGTCCCCGTACAGATACGCAGTATTTT
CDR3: CASSPRTDTQYF

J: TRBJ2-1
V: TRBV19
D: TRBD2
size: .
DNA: TGTGCCAGTAGTGTCGTAATCGAGACTAGCGGGAGGAAGGGGATTGAGCAGTTCTTC
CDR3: CASSVVIETSGRKGIEQFF

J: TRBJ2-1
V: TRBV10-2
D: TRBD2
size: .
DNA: TGCGCCAGCAGTGGCGGACTAGTCGGGAATGAGCAGTTCTTC
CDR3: CASSGGLVGNEQFF

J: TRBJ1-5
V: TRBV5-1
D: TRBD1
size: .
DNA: TGCGCCAGCAGCTTGGTTTTCAGGGGGGAACAGCCCCAGCATTTT
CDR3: CASSLVFRGEQPQHF

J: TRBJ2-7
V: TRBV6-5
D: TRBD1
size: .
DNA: TGTGCCAGCAGTTACCCCCGGACAGGTTTTTCCTACGAGCAGTACTTC
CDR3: CASSYPRTGFSYEQYF

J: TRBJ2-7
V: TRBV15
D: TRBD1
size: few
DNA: TGTGCCACCAGCAGAGAGGGACAGGGAGCCTACGAGCAGTACTTC
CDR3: CATSREGQGAYEQYF

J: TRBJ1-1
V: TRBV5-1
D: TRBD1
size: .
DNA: TGCGCCAGCAGCGGGTGGACAGGGTACGGGGGAAAGGGCACTGAAGCTTTCTTT
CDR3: CASSGWTGYGGKGTEAFF

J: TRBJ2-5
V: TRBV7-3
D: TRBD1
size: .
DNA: TGTGCCAGCAGCTTAAGGGGGACAGGGCAAGAGACCCAGTACTTC
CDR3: CASSLRGTGQETQYF

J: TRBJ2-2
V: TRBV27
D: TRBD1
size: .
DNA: TGTGCCAGCAGTAGATGGACAGGGGGCATGGGCACCGGGGAGCTGTTTTTT
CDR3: CASSRWTGGMGTGELFF

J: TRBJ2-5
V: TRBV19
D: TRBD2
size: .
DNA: TGTGCCAGTAGTATTATCGGGGAGGGGACCCAGTACTTC
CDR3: CASSIIGEGTQYF

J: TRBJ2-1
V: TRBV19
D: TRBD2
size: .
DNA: TGTGCCAGTAGTGCGATACTAGCGGGAGAAGCTGGTGAGCAGTTCTTC
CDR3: CASSAILAGEAGEQFF

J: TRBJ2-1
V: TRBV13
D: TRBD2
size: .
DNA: TGTGCCAGCAGCTATCTAGCGGGAGAGCCCTACAATGAGCAGTTCTTC
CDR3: CASSYLAGEPYNEQFF

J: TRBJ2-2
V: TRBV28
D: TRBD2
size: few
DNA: TGTGCCAGCAGTCTGTGGGGGGTGTCTAGCGGGTCGAACACCGGGGAGCTGTTTTTT
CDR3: CASSLWGVSSGSNTGELFF

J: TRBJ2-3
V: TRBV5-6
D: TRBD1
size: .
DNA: TGTGCCAGCAGGGGGGCTGGGACAGGGGGCCGTAGCACAGATACGCAGTATTTT
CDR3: CASRGAGTGGRSTDTQYF

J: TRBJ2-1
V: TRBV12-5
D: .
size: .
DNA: TGTGCTAGTGCCCTCGGGGTTTTGGATGAGCAGTTCTTC
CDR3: CASALGVLDEQFF

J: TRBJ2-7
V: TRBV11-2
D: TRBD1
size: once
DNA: TGTGCCAGCAGCGGACGGACAGGGATTCTCTACGAGCAGTACTTC
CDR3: CASSGRTGILYEQYF

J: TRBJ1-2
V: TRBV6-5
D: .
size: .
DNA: TGTGCCAGCAGTAGGACTGTAGGAGCGGTCTACACCTTC
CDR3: CASSRTVGAVYTF

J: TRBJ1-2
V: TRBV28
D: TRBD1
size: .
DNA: TGTGCCAGCAGCTCTTCGTCCCCGGGGCCGGGACAGGGTCCCTATGGCTACACCTTC
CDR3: CASSSSSPGPGQGPYGYTF

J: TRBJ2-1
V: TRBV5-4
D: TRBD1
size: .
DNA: TGTGCCAGCAGCGATGGACAGGGGGCCTACAATGAGCAGTTCTTC
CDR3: CASSDGQGAYNEQFF

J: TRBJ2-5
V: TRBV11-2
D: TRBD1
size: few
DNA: TGTGCCAGCAGCGTACAGGGACAGCCGTACCAAGAGACCCAGTACTTC
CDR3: CASSVQGQPYQETQYF

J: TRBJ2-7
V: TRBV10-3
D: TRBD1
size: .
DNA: TGTGCCATCAGTGACCCACACAGGGGTTACTCCTACGAGCAGTACTTC
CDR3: CAISDPHRGYSYEQYF

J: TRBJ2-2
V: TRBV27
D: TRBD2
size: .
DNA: TGTGCCAGCAGTTCGGGGACTAGCACCTACACCGGGGAGCTGTTTTTT
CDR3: CASSSGTSTYTGELFF

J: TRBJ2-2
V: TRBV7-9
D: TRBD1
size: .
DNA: TGTGCCAGCAGCTTCAGGGGGCTGGCCGGGGAGCTGTTTTTT
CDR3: CASSFRGLAGELFF

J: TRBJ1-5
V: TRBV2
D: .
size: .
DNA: TGTGCCAGCAGTTCAGGGTTACCATGGGGCAATCAGCCCCAGCATTTT
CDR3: CASSSGLPWGNQPQHF

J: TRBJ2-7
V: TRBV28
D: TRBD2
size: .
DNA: TGTGCCAGCAGTTCTGGGACTAGTCACTACGAGCAGTACTTC
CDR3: CASSSGTSHYEQYF